One sample yielded the 12 T cell receptor beta chains listed below, sequenced in a study of Graves' ophthalmopathy and Graves' hyperthyroidism. As the template, RNA transcripts were used to amplify TCR beta CDR3 regions. The authors performed first-round RT-PCR with HTBI primers and then a second-round multiplex PCR. TCRdb fed the multiplex PCR reads into MiXCR, producing one record per CDR3 protein. The sample shows roughly 39,000 distinct CDR3 sequences, approximately 46% of them seen only once. Sequences were obtained from peripheral blood. The origin of the receptors is an adult woman with stable Graves' hyperthyroidism.

The table lists this clonotype with a count of one. The chain uses TRBV24-1 and TRBJ2-5; 7 nucleotides align to TRBD1. The V gene end was trimmed by 5 bases and the J gene end by 2 bases; junction bases not matched to a gene: 7. Germline assignment: CDR1 KGHDR and CDR2 SFDVKD. The CDR3 consists of 15 residues. DNA of the CDR3: TGTGCCACCAGTGCCACCGGGACAGAACAAGAGACCCAGTACTTC. This translates into CATSATGTEQETQYF.

V usage is TRBV7-2 and J usage is TRBJ1-5, with D maybe TRBD1 (6 bases). Germline V gene sequence: CDR1 SGHTA, CDR2 FQGNSA. The V and J ends lost 7 bases and 1 base respectively, with 20 bases between them. The CDR3 runs to 17 residues. The DNA for the CDR3 is TGTGCCAGCACTACTAGGCTACAGGGCGTGAGCAATCAGCCCCAGCATTTT. Protein: CASTTRLQGVSNQPQHF.

About this clonotype itself: At one boundary the junction diverges from the germline segment, which might be a read error. The chain links TRBV6-1 to TRBJ1-2; TRBD1 matches 9 bases. CDR1 is MNHNS and CDR2 is SASEGT in the germline V gene. The CDR3 spans 14 residues. The CDR3: CAISGGTGSYGYTF. CDR3 DNA sequence: TGTGCCATCAGTGGCGGGACAGGGAGCTATGGCTACACCTTC.

The chain carries TRBV20-1 and TRBJ1-1; TRBD1 matches at 9 bases. Germline trimming cut 2 bases from V and 1 base from J; bases unmatched to any gene: 2. This CDR3 has 14 residues. Germline V gene lookup returns CDR1 DFQATT and CDR2 SNEGSKA (reference sequence). The CDR3 DNA reads TGCAGTGCTAGATCGGGACAGGGGAACACTGAAGCTTTCTTT. This translates into CSARSGQGNTEAFF.

This clonotype was seen repeatedly, ten times or more. This chain uses TRBV4-1 with TRBJ1-5; D call uncertain. The CDR3 has 16 amino acids. Germline lookup yields CDR1 MGHRA and CDR2 YSYEKL. Trimming took 0 bases from V and 2 from J, leaving 11 bases between them. CDR3 loop: CASSQELTARNQPQHF. DNA of the CDR3: TGCGCCAGCAGCCAAGAGTTAACGGCCCGCAATCAGCCCCAGCATTTT.

The chain recombines TRBV20-1 with TRBJ2-7, with a tentative D call TRBD2 (5 bases). Germline lookup yields CDR1 DFQATT and CDR2 SNEGSKA (reference sequence). The V end lost 6 bases, the J end lost 3 bases, and 12 bases lay between the germline ends. This CDR3 comprises 12 residues. DNA for the CDR3: TGCAGTGCCGAGGGAGAGGGCTACGAGCAGTACTTC. The encoded protein is CSAEGEGYEQYF.

The genes are TRBV20-1 and TRBJ2-7; D may be TRBD1 (5 bases). The V gene lost 0 bases and the J gene lost 9 bases, with 15 bases spanning the gap. CDR1 and CDR2 from the germline V gene are DFQATT and SNEGSKA (reference sequence). The CDR3 extends over 13 amino acids. CDR3 nucleotides: TGCAGTGCTAGAGATGTCAGGGTCGCAGTGCAGTACTTC. Its protein is CSARDVRVAVQYF.

This chain links TRBV14 with TRBJ2-3; 9 bases are shared with TRBD2. CDR1 and CDR2 from the germline V gene are SGHDN and FVKESK. CDR3 length: 15 residues. The V gene end was trimmed by 4 bases and the J gene end by 1 base; junction bases not matched to a gene: 3. CDR3 nucleotide sequence: TGTGCCAGCAGCCTTGGACTAGCGCGCACAGATACGCAGTATTTT. Amino acids: CASSLGLARTDTQYF.

This clonotype showed up many times. The V and J genes are TRBV5-1 and TRBJ1-1; TRBD1 aligns across 8 bases. Germline V gene data show CDR1 as SGHRS and CDR2 as YFSETQ. After removal of 1 base from V and 2 bases from J, the junction contained 1 base not matched to a gene. The CDR3 is made up of 14 amino acids. CDR3 in amino acids: CASSLSGGNTEAFF. CDR3 coding DNA: TGCGCCAGCAGCTTGTCAGGGGGCAACACTGAAGCTTTCTTT.

The sample holds many counts of this clonotype. The chain uses TRBV4-1 and TRBJ1-1; 7 bases are shared with TRBD1. J lost 2 bases, V lost 5 bases, and 5 bases had no gene match. CDR3 size: 14 residues. CDR1 and CDR2 from the germline V gene are MGHRA and YSYEKL. The CDR3 nucleotides are TGCGCCAGCAGCGCCCACAGGGGTAACACTGAAGCTTTCTTT. This codes for CASSAHRGNTEAFF.

This clonotype has at least ten counts. The V gene is TRBV15, the J gene TRBJ2-7; D may be TRBD2 (6 bases). V lost 0 bases and J 3 bases, leaving 12 bases between the germline ends. CDR3 length: 15 amino acids. Germline V lookup: CDR1 LNHNV, CDR2 YYDKDF (reference sequence). The CDR3 loop reads CATSRDRGSGYEQYF. CDR3 DNA: TGTGCCACCAGCAGAGATCGAGGTAGCGGCTACGAGCAGTACTTC.

The genes are TRBV2 and TRBJ1-1, with 12 bases identical to TRBD1. The CDR3 spans 16 residues. The trim removed 6 bases at V and 3 bases at J, leaving 8 bases unmatched. CDR1 is SNHLY, CDR2 FYNNEI, per germline. This CDR3 is CASSSGTGGLDTEAFF. Here the CDR3 DNA reads TGTGCCAGCAGCTCCGGGACAGGGGGCTTAGACACTGAAGCTTTCTTT.